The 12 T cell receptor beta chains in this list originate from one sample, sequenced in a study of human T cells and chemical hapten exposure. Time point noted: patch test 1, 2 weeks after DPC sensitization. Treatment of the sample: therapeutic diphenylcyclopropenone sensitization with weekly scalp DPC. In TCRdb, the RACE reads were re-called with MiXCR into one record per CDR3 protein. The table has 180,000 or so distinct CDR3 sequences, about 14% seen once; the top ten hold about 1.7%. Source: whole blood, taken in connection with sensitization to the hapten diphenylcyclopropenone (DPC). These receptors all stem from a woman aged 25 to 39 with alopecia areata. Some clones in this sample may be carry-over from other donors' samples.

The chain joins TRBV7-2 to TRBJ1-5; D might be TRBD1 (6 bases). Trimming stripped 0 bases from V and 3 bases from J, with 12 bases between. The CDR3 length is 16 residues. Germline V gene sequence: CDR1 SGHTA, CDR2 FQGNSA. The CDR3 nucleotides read TGTGCCAGCAGCTTAGCTGGGGGGGGCGACAATCAGCCCCAGCATTTT. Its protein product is CASSLAGGGDNQPQHF.

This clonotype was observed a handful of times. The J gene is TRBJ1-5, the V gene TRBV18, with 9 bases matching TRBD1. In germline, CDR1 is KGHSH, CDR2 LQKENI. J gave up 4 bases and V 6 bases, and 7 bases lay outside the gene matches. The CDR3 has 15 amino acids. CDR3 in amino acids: CASSVGQGMNQPQHF. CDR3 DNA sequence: TGTGCCAGCTCCGTGGGACAGGGAATGAATCAGCCCCAGCATTTT.

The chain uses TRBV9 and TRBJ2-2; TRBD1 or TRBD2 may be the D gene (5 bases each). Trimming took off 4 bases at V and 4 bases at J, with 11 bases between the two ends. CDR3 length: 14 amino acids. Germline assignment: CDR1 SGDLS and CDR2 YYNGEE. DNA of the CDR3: TGTGCCAGCAGCCCAGGGACCAGCACCGGGGAGCTGTTTTTT. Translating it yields CASSPGTSTGELFF.

This CDR3 reads CASSSLRKEAFF. For the CDR3, the DNA is TGTGCCAGCAGTTCACTGAGGAAAGAAGCTTTCTTT. This chain links TRBV27 with TRBJ1-1; D gene ambiguous. CDR1 is MNHEY and CDR2 is SMNVEV in the germline V gene (reference sequence). The CDR3 totals 12 residues. The germline V and J ends were trimmed by 4 bases and 8 bases, with 11 bases remaining between them.

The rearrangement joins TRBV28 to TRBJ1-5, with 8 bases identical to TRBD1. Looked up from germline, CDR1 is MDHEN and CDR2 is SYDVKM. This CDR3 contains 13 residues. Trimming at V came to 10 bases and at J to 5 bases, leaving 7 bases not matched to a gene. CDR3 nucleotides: TGTGCCACAGACGCAGGGGGCTATCAGCCCCAGCATTTT. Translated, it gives CATDAGGYQPQHF.

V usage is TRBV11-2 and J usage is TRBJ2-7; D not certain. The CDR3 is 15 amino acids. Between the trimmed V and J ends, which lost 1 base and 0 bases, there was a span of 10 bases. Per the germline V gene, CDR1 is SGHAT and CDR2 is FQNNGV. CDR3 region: CASSLGWLGSYEQYF. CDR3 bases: TGTGCCAGCAGCTTAGGCTGGCTGGGCTCCTACGAGCAGTACTTC. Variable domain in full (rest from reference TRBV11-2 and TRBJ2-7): EAGVAQSPRYKIIEKRQSVAFWCNPISGHATLYWYQQILGQGPKLLIQFQNNGVVDDSQLPKDRFSAERLKGVDSTLKIQPAKLEDSAVYLCASSLGWLGSYEQYFGPGTRLTVT.

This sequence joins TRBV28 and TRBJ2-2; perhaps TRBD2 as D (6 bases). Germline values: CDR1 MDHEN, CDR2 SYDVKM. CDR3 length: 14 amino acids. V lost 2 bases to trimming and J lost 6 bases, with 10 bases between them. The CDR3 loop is CASSLGWGAGELFF. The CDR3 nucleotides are TGTGCCAGCAGTTTAGGATGGGGGGCCGGGGAGCTGTTTTTT. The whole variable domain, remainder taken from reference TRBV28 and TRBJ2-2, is DVKVTQSSRYLVKRTGEKVFLECVQDMDHENMFWYRQDPGLGLRLIYFSYDVKMKEKGDIPEGYSVSREKKERFSLILESASTNQTSMYLCASSLGWGAGELFFGEGSRLTVL.

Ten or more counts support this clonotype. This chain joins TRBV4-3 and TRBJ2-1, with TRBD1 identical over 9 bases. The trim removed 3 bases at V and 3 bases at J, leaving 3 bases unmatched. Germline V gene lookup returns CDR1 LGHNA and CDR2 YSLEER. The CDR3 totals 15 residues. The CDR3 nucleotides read TGCGCCAGCAGCCACACGACAGGGGGCTACAATGAGCAGTTCTTC. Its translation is CASSHTTGGYNEQFF.

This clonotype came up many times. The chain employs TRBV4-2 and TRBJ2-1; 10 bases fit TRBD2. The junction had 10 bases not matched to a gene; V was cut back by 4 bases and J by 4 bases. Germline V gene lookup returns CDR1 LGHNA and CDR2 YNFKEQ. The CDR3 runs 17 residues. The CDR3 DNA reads TGTGCCAGCAGCCCTTCGTCCGGGACTAGCGTTTACAATGAGCAGTTCTTC. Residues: CASSPSSGTSVYNEQFF.

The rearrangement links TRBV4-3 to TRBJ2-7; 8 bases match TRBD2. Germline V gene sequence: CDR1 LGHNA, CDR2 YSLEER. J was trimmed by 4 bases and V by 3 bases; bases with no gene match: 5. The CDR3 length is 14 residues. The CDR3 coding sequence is TGCGCCAGCAGCCAGGCGCTAGCGGGTTACGAGCAGTACTTC. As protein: CASSQALAGYEQYF.

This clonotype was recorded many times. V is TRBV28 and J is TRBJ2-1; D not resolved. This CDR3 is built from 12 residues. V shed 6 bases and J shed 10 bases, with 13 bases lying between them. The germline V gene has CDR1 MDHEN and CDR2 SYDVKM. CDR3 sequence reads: CASSGTRTEQFF. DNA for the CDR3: TGTGCCAGCAGCGGAACACGGACGGAGCAGTTCTTC.

CDR3 nucleotide sequence: TGTGCCAGCAGTTTCCGTACAGGACCCCTCTACGAGCAGTACTTC. Residues: CASSFRTGPLYEQYF. The chain links TRBV28 to TRBJ2-7; possibly TRBD1 for D (5 bases). Trimming removed 3 bases from V and 3 bases from J, with 15 bases in between. Germline assignment: CDR1 MDHEN and CDR2 SYDVKM. The CDR3 covers 15 residues.